The present T cell receptor beta chain was sequenced within a study of shared clonotypes between healthy human individuals. Study summary: Two female and a few male donors aged 18 to 49 were enrolled. Broader study findings: Donor clonotype sharing was expected to depend on sequencing depth.

A note on this clone: The antigen is unknown. Other DNA sequences in the same sample also yield this CDR3.

Germline CDR1 SGDLS, CDR2 YYNGEE. J gave up 5 bases and V 3 bases, and 8 bases lay outside the gene matches. The CDR3 is 17 residues long. Clones were sequenced by immunoSEQ multiplex PCR, and TCRdb holds only the in-frame ones, with some missing. The data hold 2 million to 2.5 million clones, with more than 85% observed a single time. This clonotype originated in a man aged 18 to 29 in good health. Some clones in this sample may be carry-over from other donors' samples. The sample taken for sequencing was naive CD4+ T cells from PBMCs. Subset defined: CD45RA+ positively selected. The chain combines TRBV9 with TRBJ2-5, with 15 bases lining up with TRBD2. This CDR3 is CASSAGLAGGPWETQYF. DNA for the CDR3: TGTGCCAGCAGCGCCGGACTAGCGGGAGGGCCGTGGGAGACCCAGTACTTC.